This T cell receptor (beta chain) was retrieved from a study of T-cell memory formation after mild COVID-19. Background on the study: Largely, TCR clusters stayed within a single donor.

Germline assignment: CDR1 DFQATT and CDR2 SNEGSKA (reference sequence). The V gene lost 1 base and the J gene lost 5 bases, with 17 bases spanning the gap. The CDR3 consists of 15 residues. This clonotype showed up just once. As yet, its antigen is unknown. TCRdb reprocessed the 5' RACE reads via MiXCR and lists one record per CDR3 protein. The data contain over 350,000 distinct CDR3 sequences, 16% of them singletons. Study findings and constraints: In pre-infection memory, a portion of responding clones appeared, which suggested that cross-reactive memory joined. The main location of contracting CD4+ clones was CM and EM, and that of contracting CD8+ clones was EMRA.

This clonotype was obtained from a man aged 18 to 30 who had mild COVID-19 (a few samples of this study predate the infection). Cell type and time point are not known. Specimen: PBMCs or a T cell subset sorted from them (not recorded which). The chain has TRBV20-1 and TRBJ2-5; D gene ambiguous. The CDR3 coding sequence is TGCAGTGCTAGAGCGCCCCGGGCAGTACACGAGACCCAGTACTTC. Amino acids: CSARAPRAVHETQYF.